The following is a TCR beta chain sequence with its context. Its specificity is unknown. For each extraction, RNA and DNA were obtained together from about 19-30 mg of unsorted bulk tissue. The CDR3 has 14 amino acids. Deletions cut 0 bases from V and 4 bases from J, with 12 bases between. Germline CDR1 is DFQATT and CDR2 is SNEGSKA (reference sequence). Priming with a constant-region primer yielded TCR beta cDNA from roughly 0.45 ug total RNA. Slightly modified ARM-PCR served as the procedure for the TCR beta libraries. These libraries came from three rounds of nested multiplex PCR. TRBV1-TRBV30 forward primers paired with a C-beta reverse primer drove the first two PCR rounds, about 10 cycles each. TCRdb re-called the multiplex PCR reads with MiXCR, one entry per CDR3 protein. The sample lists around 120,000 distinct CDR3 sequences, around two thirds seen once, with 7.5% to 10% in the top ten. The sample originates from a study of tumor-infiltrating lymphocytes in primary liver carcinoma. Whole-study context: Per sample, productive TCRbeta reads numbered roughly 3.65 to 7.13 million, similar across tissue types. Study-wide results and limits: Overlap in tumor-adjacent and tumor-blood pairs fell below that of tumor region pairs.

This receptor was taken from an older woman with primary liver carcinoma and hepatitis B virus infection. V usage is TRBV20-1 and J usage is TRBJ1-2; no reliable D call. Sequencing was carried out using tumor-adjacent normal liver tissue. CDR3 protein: CSARDLGQVYGYTF. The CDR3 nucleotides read TGCAGTGCTAGAGATTTAGGGCAGGTCTATGGCTACACCTTC.